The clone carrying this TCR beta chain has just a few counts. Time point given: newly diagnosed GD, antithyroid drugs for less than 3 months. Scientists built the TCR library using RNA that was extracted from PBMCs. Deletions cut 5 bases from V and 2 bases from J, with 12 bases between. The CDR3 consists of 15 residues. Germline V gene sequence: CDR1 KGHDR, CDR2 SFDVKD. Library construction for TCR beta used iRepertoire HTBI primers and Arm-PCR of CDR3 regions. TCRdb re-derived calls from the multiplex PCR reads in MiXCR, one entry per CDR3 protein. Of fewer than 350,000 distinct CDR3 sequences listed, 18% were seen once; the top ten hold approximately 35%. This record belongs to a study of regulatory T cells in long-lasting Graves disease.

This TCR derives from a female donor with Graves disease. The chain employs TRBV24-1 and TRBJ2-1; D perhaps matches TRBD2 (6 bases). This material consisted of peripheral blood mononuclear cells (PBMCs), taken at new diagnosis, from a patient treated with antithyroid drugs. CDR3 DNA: TGTGCCACCAGTGGGGTGCGGGACCCCTACAATGAGCAGTTCTTC. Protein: CATSGVRDPYNEQFF.